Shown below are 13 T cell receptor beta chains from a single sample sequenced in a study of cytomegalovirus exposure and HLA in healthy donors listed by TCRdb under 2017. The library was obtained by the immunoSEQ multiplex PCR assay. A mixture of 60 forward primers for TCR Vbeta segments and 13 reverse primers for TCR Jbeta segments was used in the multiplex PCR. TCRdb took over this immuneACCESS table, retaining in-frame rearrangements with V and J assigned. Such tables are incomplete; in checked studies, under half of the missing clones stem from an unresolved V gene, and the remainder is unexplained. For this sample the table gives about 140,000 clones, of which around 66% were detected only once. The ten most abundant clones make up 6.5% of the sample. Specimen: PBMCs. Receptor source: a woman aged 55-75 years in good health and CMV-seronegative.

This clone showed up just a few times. The CDR3 reads CSVEGGTGPWGEQFF. The CDR3 nucleotides are TGCAGCGTTGAAGGGGGGACAGGGCCCTGGGGTGAGCAGTTCTTC. The chain employs TRBV29-1 and TRBJ2-1, with 9 bases that match TRBD1. The V and J ends lost 1 base and 9 bases, in that order; junction bases with no gene match: 10. The CDR3 spans 15 residues. The germline V gene has CDR1 SQVTM and CDR2 ANQGSEA.

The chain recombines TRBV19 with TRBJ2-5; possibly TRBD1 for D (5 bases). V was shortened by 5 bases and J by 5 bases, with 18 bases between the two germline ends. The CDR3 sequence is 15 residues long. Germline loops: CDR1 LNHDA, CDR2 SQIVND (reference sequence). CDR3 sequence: CASSYPGRAWETQYF. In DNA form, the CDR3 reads TGTGCCAGTAGTTATCCCGGCAGGGCGTGGGAGACCCAGTACTTC.

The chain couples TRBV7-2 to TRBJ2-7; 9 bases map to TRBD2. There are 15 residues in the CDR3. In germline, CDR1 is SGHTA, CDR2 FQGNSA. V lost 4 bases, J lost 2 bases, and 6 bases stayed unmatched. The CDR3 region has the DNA TGTGCCAGCAGCTCCGCGGGAGGGCGGACCTACGAGCAGTACTTC. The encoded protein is CASSSAGGRTYEQYF.

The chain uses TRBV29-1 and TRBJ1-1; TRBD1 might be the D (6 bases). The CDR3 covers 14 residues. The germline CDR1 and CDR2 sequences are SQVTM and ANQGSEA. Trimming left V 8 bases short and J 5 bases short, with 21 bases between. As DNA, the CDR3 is TGCAGCACCAATGGGGGGGGCGCATGGACTGAAGCTTTCTTT. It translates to CSTNGGGAWTEAFF.

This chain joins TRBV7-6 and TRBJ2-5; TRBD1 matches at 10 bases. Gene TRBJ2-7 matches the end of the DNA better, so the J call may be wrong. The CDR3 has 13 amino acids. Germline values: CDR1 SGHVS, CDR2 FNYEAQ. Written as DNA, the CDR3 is TGTGCCAGCAGCTCGACAGGGGGCCTCGAGCAGTACTTC. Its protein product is CASSSTGGLEQYF.

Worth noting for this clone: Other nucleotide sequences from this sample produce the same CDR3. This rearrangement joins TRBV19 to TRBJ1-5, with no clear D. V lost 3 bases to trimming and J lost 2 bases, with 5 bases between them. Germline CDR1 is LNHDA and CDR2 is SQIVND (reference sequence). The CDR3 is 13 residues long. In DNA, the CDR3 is TGTGCCAGTAGTATTTCAGGCAATCAGCCCCAGCATTTT. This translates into CASSISGNQPQHF.

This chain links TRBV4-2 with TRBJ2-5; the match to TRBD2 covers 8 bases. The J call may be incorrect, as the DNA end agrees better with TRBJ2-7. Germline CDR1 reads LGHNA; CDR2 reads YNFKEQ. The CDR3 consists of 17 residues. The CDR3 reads CASSQPLAALITYEQYF. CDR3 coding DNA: TGTGCCAGCAGCCAACCACTAGCGGCCCTTATCACCTACGAGCAGTACTTC.

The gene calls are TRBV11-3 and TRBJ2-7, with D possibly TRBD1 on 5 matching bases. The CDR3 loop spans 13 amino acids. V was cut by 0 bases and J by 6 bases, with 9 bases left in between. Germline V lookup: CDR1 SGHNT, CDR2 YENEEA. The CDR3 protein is CASSLDVQGEQYF. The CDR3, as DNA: TGTGCCAGCAGCTTAGATGTTCAGGGCGAGCAGTACTTC.

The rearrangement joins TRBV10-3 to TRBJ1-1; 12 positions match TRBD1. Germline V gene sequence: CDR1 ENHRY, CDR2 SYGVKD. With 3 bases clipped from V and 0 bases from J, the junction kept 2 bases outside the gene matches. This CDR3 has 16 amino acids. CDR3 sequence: CAISEGTGGMNTEAFF. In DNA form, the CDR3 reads TGTGCCATCAGTGAAGGGACAGGGGGCATGAACACTGAAGCTTTCTTT.

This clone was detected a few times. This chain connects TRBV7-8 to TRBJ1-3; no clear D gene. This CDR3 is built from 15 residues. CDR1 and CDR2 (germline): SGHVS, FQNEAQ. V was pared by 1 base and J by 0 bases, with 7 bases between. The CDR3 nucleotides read TGTGCCAGCAGCTTAGGACACTTCTCTGGAAACACCATATATTTT. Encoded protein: CASSLGHFSGNTIYF.

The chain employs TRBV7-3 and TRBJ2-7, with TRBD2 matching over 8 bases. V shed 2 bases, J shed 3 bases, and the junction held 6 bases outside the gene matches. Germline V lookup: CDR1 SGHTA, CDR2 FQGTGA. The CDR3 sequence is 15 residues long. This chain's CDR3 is CASSLGSGLVYEQYF. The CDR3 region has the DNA TGTGCCAGCAGCTTAGGGTCGGGACTAGTCTACGAGCAGTACTTC.

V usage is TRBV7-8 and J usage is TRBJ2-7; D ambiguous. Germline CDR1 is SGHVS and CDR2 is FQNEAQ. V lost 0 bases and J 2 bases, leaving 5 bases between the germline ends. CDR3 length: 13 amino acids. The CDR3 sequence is CASSLAEPYEQYF. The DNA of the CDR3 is TGTGCCAGCAGCTTAGCGGAGCCCTACGAGCAGTACTTC. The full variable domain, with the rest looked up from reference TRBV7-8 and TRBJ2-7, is GAGVSQSPRYKVAKRGQDVALRCDPISGHVSLFWYQQALGQGPEFLTYFQNEAQLDKSGLPSDRFFAERPEGSVSTLKIQRTQQEDSAVYLCASSLAEPYEQYFGPGTRLTVT.

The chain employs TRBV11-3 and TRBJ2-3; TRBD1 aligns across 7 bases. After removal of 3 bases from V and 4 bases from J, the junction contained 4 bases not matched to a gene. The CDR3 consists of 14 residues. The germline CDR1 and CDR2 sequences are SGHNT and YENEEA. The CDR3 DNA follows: TGTGCCAGCAGCTTCGGCCAGGGGGCAGATACGCAGTATTTT. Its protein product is CASSFGQGADTQYF. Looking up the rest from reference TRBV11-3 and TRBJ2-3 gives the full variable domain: EAGVVQSPRYKIIEKKQPVAFWCNPISGHNTLYWYLQNLGQGPELLIRYENEEAVDDSQLPKDRFSAERLKGVDSTLKIQPAELGDSAVYLCASSFGQGADTQYFGPGTRLTVL.